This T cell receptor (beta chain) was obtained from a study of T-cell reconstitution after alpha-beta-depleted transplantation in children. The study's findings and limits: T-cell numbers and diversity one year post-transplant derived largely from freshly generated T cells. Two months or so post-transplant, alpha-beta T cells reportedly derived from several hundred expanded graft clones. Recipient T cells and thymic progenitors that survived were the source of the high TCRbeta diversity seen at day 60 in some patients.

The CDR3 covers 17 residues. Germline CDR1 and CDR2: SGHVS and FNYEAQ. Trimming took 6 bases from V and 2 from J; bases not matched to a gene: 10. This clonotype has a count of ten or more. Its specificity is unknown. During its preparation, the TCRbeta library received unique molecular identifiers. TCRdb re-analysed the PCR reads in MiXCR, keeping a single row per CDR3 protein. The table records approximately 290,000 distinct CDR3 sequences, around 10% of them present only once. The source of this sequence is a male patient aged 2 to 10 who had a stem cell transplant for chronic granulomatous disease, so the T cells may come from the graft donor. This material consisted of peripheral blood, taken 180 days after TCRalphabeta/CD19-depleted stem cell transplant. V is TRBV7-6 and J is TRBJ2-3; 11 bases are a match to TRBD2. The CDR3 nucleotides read TGTGCCAGCAGTCCATACGGGACTAGCGGTATCACAGATACGCAGTATTTT. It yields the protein CASSPYGTSGITDTQYF.